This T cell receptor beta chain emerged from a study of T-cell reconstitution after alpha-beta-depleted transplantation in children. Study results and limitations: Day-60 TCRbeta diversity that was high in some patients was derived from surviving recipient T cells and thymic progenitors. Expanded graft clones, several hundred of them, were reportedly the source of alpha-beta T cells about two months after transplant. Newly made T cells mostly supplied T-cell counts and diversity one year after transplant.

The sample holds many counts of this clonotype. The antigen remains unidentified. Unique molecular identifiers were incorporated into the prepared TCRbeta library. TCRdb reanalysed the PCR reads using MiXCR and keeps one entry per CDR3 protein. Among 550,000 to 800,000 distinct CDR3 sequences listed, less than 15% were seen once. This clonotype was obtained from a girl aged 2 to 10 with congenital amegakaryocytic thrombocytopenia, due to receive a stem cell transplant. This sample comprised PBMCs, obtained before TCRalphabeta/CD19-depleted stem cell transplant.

As DNA, the CDR3 is TGTGCCAGCAGTACGGACAGGGACGGGACCTGGACCCAGCATTTT. This encodes CASSTDRDGTWTQHF. The V and J genes are TRBV12-3 or TRBV12-4 and TRBJ1-5, with TRBD1 matching over 8 bases. CDR3 size: 15 residues. The V segment lost 5 bases and the J segment 11 bases; nucleotides outside the gene matches: 14.